This T cell receptor beta chain originates from a study of low-dose radiotherapy and immunotherapy resistance in tumors. The sample's time point: before trial treatment. Treatment of the donors consisted of nivolumab and ipilimumab (plus aspirin, low-dose cyclophosphamide and low-dose radiotherapy). cDNA synthesis used a TRAV/TRBV-specific primer set for both chains. The authors amplified TCRs for approximately 20 PCR cycles with a constant-region primer and a V-primer adapter. One entry per CDR3 protein, called by TCRdb with MiXCR from the reads. Altogether fewer than 90,000 distinct CDR3 sequences are present, around a third being singletons, with the ten largest covering 11%. Turning to this clonotype: This clone may be a read error of a much larger clone one base away.

The sample in question was PBMCs, obtained before treatment. This clonotype was obtained from a female donor with ovarian cancer.

The CDR3 spells CARSFSGQPQHF. As DNA, the CDR3 is TGTGCCAGAAGTTTTAGTGGTCAGCCCCAGCATTTT. V gene TRBV27 combines with J gene TRBJ1-5; D not certain. Germline lookup yields CDR1 MNHEY and CDR2 SMNVEV (reference sequence). The length of the CDR3 is 12 residues.